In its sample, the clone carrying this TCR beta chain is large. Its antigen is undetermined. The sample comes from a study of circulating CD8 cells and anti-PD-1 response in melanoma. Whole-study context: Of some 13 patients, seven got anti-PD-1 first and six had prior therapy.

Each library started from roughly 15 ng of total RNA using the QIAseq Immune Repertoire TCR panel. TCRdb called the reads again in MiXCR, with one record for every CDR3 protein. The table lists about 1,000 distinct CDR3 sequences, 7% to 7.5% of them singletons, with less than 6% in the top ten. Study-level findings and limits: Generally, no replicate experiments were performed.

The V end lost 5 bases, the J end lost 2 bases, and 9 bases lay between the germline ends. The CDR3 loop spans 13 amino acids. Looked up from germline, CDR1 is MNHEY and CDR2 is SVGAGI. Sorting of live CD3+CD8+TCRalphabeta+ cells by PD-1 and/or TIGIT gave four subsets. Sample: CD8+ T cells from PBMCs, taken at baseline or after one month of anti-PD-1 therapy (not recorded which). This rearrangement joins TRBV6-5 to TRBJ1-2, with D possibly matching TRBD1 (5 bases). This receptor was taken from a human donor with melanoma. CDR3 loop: CASSIRGNYGYTF. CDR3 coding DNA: TGTGCCAGCAGTATAAGGGGAAACTATGGCTACACCTTC.